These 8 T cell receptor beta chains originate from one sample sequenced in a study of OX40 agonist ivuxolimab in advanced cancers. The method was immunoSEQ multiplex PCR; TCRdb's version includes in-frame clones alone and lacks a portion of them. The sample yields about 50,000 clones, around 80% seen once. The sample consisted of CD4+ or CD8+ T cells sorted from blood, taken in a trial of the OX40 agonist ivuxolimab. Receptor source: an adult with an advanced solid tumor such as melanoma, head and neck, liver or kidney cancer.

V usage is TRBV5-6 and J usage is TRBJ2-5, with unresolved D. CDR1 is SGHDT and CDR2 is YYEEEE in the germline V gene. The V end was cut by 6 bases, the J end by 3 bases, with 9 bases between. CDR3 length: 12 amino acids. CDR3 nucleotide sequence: TGTGCCAGCACCATAACCGAAGAGACCCAGTACTTC. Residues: CASTITEETQYF. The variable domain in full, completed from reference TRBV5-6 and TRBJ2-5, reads DAGVTQSPTHLIKTRGQQVTLRCSPKSGHDTVSWYQQALGQGPQFIFQYYEEEERQRGNFPDRFSGHQFPNYSSELNVNALLLGDSALYLCASTITEETQYFGPGTRLLVL.

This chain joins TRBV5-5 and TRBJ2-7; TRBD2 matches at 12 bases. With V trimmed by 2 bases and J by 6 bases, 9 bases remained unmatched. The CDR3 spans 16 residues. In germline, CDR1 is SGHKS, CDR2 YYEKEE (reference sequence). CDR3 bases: TGTGCCAGCAGCTTTATTCCGGGACTAGCGGGCTTCGAGCAGTACTTC. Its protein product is CASSFIPGLAGFEQYF.

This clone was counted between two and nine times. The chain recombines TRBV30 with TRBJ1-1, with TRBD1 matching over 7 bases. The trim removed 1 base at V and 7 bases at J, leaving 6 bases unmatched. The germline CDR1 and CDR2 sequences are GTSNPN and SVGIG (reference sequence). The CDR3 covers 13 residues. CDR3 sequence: CAWSATRQGEAFF. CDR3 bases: TGTGCCTGGAGTGCTACCCGACAGGGTGAAGCTTTCTTT.

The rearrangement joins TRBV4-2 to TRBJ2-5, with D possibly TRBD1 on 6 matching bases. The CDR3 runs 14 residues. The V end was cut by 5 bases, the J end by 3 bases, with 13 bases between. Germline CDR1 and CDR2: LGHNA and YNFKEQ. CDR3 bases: TGTGCCAGCAGCGGGGGACACTCAGAAGAGACCCAGTACTTC. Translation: CASSGGHSEETQYF.

The CDR3 loop reads CASSIGQGGFEQYF. The CDR3 nucleotides are TGCGCCAGCAGCATCGGACAGGGGGGGTTCGAGCAGTACTTC. The gene calls are TRBV5-1 and TRBJ2-7, with TRBD1 identical over 10 bases. The CDR3 runs 14 residues. The germline CDR1 and CDR2 sequences are SGHRS and YFSETQ. J lost 6 bases, V lost 4 bases, and 7 bases had no gene match.

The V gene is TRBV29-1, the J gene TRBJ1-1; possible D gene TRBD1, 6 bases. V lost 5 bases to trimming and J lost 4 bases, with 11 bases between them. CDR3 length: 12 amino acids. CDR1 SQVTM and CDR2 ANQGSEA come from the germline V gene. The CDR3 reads CSVYRVGTEAFF. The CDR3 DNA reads TGCAGCGTTTACAGGGTGGGCACTGAAGCTTTCTTT.

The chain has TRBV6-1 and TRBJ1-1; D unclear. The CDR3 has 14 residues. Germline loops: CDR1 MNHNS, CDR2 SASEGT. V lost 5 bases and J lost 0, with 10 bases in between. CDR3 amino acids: CASSKGLMNTEAFF. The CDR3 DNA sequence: TGTGCCAGCAGTAAAGGACTGATGAACACTGAAGCTTTCTTT.

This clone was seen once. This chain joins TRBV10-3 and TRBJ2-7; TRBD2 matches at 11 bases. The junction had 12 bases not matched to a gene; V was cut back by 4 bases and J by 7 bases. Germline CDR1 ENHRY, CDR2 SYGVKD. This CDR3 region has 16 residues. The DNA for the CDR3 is TGTGCCATCAGTGGACTAGCGGGATCCCCAGCGGGAGAGCAGTACTTC. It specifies CAISGLAGSPAGEQYF.